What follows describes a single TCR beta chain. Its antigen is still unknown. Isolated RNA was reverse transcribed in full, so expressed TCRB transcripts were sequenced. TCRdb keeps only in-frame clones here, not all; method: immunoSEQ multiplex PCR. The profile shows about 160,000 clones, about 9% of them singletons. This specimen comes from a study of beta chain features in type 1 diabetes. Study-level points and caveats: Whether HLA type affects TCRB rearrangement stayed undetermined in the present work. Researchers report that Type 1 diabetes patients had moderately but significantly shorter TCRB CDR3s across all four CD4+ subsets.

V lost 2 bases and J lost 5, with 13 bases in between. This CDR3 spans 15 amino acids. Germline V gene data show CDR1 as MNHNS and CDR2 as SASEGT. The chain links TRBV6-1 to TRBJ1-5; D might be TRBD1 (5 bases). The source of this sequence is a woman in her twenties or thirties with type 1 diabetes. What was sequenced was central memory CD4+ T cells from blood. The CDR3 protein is CASSEYGGGYQPQHF. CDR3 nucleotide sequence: TGTGCCAGCAGTGAATACGGGGGGGGATATCAGCCCCAGCATTTT.